This TCR beta chain was profiled in a study of blood T cells in healthy people across ages. Through a sample-barcoded 5' primer and a J-beta primer mix, a second PCR was run for roughly 6 to 12 cycles. Every sample produced at least 2.5 million CDR3-containing paired-end reads. TCRdb passed the 5' RACE reads through MiXCR, listing each CDR3 protein once. The table has some 1,500,000 distinct CDR3 sequences, approximately 43% seen once. V dropped 9 bases and J dropped 2 bases, with 14 bases sitting between them. This CDR3 has 14 amino acids. The germline gives CDR1 LGHDT, CDR2 YNNKEL (reference sequence).

The chain is built from TRBV3-1 and TRBJ2-1; D gene ambiguous. The sequence derives from a woman aged 18 to 35 in good health. Sequenced sample: blood. The CDR3 protein is CASRNSDPYNEQFF. CDR3 DNA sequence: TGTGCCAGTAGGAACTCCGATCCCTACAATGAGCAGTTCTTC.